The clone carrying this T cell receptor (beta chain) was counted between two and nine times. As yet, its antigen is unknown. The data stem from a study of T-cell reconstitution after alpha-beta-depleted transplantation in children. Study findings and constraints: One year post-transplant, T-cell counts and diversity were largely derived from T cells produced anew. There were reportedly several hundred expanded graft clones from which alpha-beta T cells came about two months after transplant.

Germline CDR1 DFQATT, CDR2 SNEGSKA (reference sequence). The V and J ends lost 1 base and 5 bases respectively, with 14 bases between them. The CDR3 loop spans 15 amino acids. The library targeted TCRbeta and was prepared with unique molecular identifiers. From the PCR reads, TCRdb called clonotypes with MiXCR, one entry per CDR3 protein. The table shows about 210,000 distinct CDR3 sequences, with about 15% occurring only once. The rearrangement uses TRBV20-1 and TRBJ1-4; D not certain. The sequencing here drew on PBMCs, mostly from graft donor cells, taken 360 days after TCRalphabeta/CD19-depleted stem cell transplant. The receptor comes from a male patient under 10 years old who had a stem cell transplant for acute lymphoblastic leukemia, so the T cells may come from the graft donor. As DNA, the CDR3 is TGCAGTGCTAGAGGTCCGACACGAACAAATGAAAAACTGTTTTTT. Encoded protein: CSARGPTRTNEKLFF.